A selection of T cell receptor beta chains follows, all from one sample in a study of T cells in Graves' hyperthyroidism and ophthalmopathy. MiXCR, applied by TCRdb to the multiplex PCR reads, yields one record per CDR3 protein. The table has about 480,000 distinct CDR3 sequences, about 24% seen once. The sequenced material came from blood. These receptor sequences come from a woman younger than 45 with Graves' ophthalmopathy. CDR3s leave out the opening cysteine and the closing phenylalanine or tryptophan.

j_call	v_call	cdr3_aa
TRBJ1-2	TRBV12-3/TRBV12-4	ASSYKVGYT
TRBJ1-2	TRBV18	ASSPVPQGASANYGYT
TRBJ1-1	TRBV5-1	ASSPSPGQREKAF
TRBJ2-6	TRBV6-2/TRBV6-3	ATLGPFSGANVLT
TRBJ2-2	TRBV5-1	ASSYHRGTGELF
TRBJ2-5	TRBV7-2	ASRPTGGETQY
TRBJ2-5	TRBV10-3	ASLPRLAGEETQY
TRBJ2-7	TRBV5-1	ASSYDWGHYEQY
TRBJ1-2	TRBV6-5	ASSYIQASGYT
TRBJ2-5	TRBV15	ATRVQGLRGETQY
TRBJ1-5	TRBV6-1	ASSRVAPGPQH
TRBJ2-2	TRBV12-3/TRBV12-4	ASRSGSGELF
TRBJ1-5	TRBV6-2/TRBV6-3	ASTPRSTDNQPQH
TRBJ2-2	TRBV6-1	ASREMGRTNTGELF
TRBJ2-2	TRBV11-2	ASSLDGTGVNTGELF
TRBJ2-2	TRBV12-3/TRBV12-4	ASTVDRVDTGELF
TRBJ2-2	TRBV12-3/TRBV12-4	ASGRHSGELF
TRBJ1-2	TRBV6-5	ASSYPAGDGYT
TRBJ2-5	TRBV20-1	SAEIGDQETQY
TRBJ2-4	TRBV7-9	ASSLGSQLAKNIQY
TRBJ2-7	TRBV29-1	SGHWSDEQY
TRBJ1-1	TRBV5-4	ASSLEIGRTEAF
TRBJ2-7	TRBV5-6	ASSPWLYASYEQY
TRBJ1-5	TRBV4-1	ASSQGQLSKGAFNQPQH
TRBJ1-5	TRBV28	ASLATGGNQPQH
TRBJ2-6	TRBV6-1	ASCDPSGANVLT
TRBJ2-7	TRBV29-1	SVGDPPSYEQY
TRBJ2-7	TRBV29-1	SVTRLAGGGEQY
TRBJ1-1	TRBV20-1	SARGAGATNTEAF
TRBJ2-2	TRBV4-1	ASSQDAASGGFGELF
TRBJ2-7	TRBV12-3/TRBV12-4	ASSFGIRTYEQY
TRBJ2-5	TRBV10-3	AISVGQIQETQY
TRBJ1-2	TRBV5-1	ASSLPTGGDGYT
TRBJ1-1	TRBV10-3	AISDGDLSTEAF
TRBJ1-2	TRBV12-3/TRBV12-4	ASSPLARQGSYGYT
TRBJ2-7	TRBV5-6	ASSPDTNSYEQY
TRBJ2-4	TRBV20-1	SASPFTVAKNIQY
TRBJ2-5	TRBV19	ASSPSQSQETQY
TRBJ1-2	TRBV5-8	ASSLSLINYGYT
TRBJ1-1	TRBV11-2	ASSLEDSVHTEAF
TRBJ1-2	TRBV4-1	ASSQDQRGYGYT
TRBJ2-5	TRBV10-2	ASSEEGYGQY
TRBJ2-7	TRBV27	ASSTTAGRTKGEQY
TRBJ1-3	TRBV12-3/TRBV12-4	ASKPTVGTIY
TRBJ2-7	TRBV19	ASTPTGQGGNSYEQY
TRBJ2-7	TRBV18	ASSLLTRGPYEQY
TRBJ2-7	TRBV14	ASSQVYLPWVGTEETYEQY
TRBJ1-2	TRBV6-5	ASRLLSSSGVYGYT
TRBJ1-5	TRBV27	ASSYGPSNQPQH
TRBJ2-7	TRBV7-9	ASSFVATSYEQY
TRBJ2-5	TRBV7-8	ASSDPGRKGETQY
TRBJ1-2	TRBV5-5	ASSLGRPNYGYT
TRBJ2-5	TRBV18	ASSPDGRETQY
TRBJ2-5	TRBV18	ASSPRPEGETQY
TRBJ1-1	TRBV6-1	ASRAGKNTEAF
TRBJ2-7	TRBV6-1	ASSAPGQGFEQY
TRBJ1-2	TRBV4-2	ASSQELQDLYGYT